Following are 7 T cell receptor beta chains from one sample sequenced in a study of technical replicates of blood from several donors. Sequenced by immunoSEQ multiplex PCR; TCRdb stores in-frame clones only, minus some. The sample records 74,000 or so clones, around 90% being singletons. Source material: T cells isolated from PBMCs. These TCRs come from a human donor in good health.

J is TRBJ1-3 and V is TRBV6-5; 7 bases align to TRBD1. CDR1 and CDR2 (germline): MNHEY, SVGAGI. Trimming at V came to 2 bases and at J to 1 base, leaving 5 bases not matched to a gene. The CDR3 is made up of 16 amino acids. The DNA of the CDR3 is TGTGCCAGCAGTTACGGCCAGGGGGTATCTGGAAACACCATATATTTT. It yields the protein CASSYGQGVSGNTIYF.

The chain carries TRBV5-4 and TRBJ2-7; 9 bases match TRBD2. There are 15 residues in the CDR3. In germline, CDR1 is SGHNT, CDR2 YYREEE (reference sequence). The V and J ends lost 0 bases and 7 bases, in that order; junction bases with no gene match: 8. CDR3 bases: TGTGCCAGCAGCTTGGGACTAGCGGACTTGGGGGAGCAGTACTTC. Residues: CASSLGLADLGEQYF. The full variable domain, rest sourced from reference TRBV5-4 and TRBJ2-7, is ETGVTQSPTHLIKTRGQQVTLRCSSQSGHNTVSWYQQALGQGPQFIFQYYREEENGRGNFPPRFSGLQFPNYSSELNVNALELDDSALYLCASSLGLADLGEQYFGPGTRLTVT.

This clone appeared once. The chain couples TRBV10-3 to TRBJ1-2; D uncertain. V dropped 6 bases and J dropped 3 bases, with 11 bases sitting between them. CDR1 is ENHRY, CDR2 SYGVKD, per germline. The CDR3 totals 13 residues. The CDR3 bases are TGTGCCATCAGCTCTCCCGCGGACTATGGCTACACCTTC. Amino acids: CAISSPADYGYTF.

The rearrangement links TRBV2 to TRBJ2-7; no clear D. The CDR3 length is 12 residues. Trimming removed 7 bases from V and 5 bases from J, with 12 bases in between. Germline V lookup: CDR1 SNHLY, CDR2 FYNNEI. CDR3 sequence (DNA): TGTGCCAGCAACCCCACCTATAACGAGCAGTACTTC. Residues: CASNPTYNEQYF.

The J gene is TRBJ2-7, the V gene TRBV27; tentative D call: TRBD2 (5 bases). Germline assignment: CDR1 MNHEY and CDR2 SMNVEV (reference sequence). V shed 5 bases and J shed 4 bases, with 12 bases lying between them. The CDR3 runs 13 residues. CDR3 amino acids: CASSPGESYEQYF. The CDR3 DNA reads TGTGCCAGCAGTCCCGGGGAGAGTTACGAGCAGTACTTC.

This clone appeared once. V and J are TRBV29-1 and TRBJ2-1, with 12 bases lining up with TRBD2. This CDR3 spans 14 amino acids. The V segment lost 6 bases and the J segment 8 bases; nucleotides outside the gene matches: 8. Germline V gene lookup returns CDR1 SQVTM and CDR2 ANQGSEA. The CDR3 sequence: CSVLTSGRPDEQFF. The DNA of the CDR3 is TGCAGCGTGCTAACTAGCGGGAGGCCAGATGAGCAGTTCTTC.

The chain employs TRBV7-3 and TRBJ2-2, with 11 nucleotides matching TRBD2. With V trimmed by 5 bases and J by 4 bases, 3 bases remained unmatched. The CDR3 runs to 15 residues. Per the germline V gene, CDR1 is SGHTA and CDR2 is FQGTGA. DNA for the CDR3: TGTGCCAGCAGCAAACTAGCGGGAGCCACCGGGGAGCTGTTTTTT. The encoded protein is CASSKLAGATGELFF.